This T cell receptor (beta chain) was obtained from a study of graft-versus-host responses after intestinal transplantation. Trimming took 4 bases from V and 1 from J; bases not matched to a gene: 5. The CDR3 sequence is 15 residues long. Germline V gene lookup returns CDR1 KGHSH and CDR2 LQKENI. Turning to this clone: No antigen is known for it.

The repertoire was sequenced with immunoSEQ multiplex PCR; TCRdb's copy has only in-frame clones and lacks some. The data hold around 100,000 clones, with roughly 87% observed a single time. The origin of this receptor is a human donor who was the organ donor for an intestinal transplant. Sequenced material: unstimulated CD4+ T cells sorted from spleen or lymph node cells, taken before transplant. The V and J genes are TRBV18 and TRBJ1-1; 8 bases map to TRBD1. The CDR3 nucleotides are TGTGCCAGCTCACAGGGGACAGGATGGAACACTGAAGCTTTCTTT. It specifies CASSQGTGWNTEAFF. The full variable domain, rest sourced from reference TRBV18 and TRBJ1-1, is NAGVMQNPRHLVRRRGQEARLRCSPMKGHSHVYWYRQLPEEGLKFMVYLQKENIIDESGMPKERFSAEFPKEGPSILRIQQVVRGDSAAYFCASSQGTGWNTEAFFGQGTRLTVV.